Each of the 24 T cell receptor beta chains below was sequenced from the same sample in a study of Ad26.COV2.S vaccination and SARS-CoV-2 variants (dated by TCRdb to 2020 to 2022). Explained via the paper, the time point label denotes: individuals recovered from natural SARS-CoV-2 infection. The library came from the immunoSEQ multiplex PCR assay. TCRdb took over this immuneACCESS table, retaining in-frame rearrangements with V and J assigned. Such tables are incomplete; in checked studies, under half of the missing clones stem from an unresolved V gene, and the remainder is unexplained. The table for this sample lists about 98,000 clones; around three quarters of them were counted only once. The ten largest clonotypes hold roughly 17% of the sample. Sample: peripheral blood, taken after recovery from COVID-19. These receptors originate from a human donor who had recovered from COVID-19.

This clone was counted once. The CDR3 loop is CASSRADRSYEQYF. CDR3 DNA sequence: TGTGCCAGCAGTCGCGCGGACAGGTCCTACGAGCAGTACTTC. This rearrangement joins TRBV6-6 to TRBJ2-7; 7 nucleotides align to TRBD1. Germline CDR1 and CDR2: MNHNY and SVGAGI (reference sequence). J lost 1 base, V lost 5 bases, and 5 bases had no gene match. This CDR3 has 14 amino acids.

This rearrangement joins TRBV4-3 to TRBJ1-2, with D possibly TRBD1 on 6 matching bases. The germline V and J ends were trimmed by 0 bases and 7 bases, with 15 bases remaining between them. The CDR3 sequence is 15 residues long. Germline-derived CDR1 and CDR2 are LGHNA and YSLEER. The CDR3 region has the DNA TGCGCCAGCAGCCAAGATGAGAGGGGGTGGGGTGGCTACACCTTC. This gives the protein CASSQDERGWGGYTF.

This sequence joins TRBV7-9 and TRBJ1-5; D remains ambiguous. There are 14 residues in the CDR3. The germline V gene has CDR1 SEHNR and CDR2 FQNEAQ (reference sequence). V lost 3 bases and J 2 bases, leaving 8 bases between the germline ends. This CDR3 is CASSFTGGNQPQHF. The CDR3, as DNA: TGTGCCAGCAGCTTCACCGGGGGCAATCAGCCCCAGCATTTT.

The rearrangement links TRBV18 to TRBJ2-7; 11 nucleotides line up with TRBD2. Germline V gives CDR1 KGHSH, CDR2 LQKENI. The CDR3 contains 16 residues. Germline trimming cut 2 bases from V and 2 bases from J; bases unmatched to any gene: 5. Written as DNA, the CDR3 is TGTGCCAGCTCACCAGGGCTAGCGGGGGGAACCTACGAGCAGTACTTC. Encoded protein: CASSPGLAGGTYEQYF. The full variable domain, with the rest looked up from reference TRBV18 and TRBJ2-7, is NAGVMQNPRHLVRRRGQEARLRCSPMKGHSHVYWYRQLPEEGLKFMVYLQKENIIDESGMPKERFSAEFPKEGPSILRIQQVVRGDSAAYFCASSPGLAGGTYEQYFGPGTRLTVT.

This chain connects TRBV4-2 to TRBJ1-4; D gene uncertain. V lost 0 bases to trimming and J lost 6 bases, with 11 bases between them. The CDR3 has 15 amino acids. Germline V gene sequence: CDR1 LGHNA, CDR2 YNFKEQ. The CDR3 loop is CASSQEGLTDEKLFF. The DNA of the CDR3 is TGTGCCAGCAGCCAAGAGGGATTAACAGATGAAAAACTGTTTTTT.

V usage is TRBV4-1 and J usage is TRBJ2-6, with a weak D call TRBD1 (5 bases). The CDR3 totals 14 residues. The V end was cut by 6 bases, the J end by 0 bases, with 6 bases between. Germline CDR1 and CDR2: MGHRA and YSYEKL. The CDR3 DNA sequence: TGCGCCAGCAGACAGGACTCTGGGGCCAACGTCCTGACTTTC. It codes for CASRQDSGANVLTF.

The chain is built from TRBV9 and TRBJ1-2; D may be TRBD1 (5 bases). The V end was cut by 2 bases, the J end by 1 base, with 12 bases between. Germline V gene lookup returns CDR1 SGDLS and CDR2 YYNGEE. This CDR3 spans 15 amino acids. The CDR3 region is CASSVGGRSNYGYTF. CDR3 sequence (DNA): TGTGCCAGCAGCGTGGGGGGGAGAAGTAACTATGGCTACACCTTC.

CDR3 in DNA: TGTGCCAGCTCACTTGCCGGACTAGCGGGGGATACGCAGTATTTT. As protein: CASSLAGLAGDTQYF. The chain links TRBV18 to TRBJ2-3; 12 bases are shared with TRBD2. J gave up 6 bases and V 4 bases, and 5 bases lay outside the gene matches. Germline CDR1 KGHSH, CDR2 LQKENI. This CDR3 contains 15 residues.

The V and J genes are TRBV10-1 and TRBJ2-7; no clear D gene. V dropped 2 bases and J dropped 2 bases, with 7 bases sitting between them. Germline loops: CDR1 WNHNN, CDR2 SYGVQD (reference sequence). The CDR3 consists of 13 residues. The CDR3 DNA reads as TGCGCCAGCAGTGAGCACCCAACCTACGAGCAGTACTTC. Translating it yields CASSEHPTYEQYF.

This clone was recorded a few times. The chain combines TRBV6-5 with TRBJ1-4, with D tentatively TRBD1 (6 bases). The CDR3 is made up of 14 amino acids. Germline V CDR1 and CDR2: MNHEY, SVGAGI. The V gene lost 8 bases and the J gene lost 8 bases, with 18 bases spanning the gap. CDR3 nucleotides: TGTGCCAGCTATGACCGGGGGGCGAGCGAAAAACTGTTTTTT. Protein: CASYDRGASEKLFF.

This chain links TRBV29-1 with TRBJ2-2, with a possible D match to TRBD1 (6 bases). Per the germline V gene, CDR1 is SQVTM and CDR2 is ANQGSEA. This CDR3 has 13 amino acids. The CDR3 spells CRGKGANTGELFF. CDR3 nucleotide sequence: TGCAGGGGGAAGGGGGCGAACACCGGGGAGCTGTTTTTT.

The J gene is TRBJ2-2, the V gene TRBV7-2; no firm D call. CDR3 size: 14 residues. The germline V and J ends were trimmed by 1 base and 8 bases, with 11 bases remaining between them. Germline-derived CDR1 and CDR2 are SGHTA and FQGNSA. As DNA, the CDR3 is TGTGCCAGCAGCTTAGTTGGGGTTTCGGGGGAGCTGTTTTTT. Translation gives CASSLVGVSGELFF.

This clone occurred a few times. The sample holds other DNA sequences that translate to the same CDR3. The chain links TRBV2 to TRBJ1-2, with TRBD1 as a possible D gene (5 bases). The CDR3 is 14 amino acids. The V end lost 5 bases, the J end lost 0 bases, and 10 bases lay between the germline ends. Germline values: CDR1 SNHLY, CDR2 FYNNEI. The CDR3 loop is CASSLGTPNYGYTF. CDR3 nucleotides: TGTGCCAGCAGTCTGGGGACCCCTAACTATGGCTACACCTTC. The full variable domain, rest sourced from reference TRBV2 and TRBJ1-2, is EPEVTQTPSHQVTQMGQEVILRCVPISNHLYFYWYRQILGQKVEFLVSFYNNEISEKSEIFDDQFSVERPDGSNFTLKIRSTKLEDSAMYFCASSLGTPNYGYTFGSGTRLTVV.

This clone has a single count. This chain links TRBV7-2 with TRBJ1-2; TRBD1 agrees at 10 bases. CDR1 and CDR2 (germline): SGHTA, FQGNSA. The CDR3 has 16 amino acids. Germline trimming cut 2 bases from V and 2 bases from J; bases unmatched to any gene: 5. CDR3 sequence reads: CASSLNGQGVNYGYTF. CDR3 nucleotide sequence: TGTGCCAGCAGCTTAAACGGACAGGGGGTAAACTATGGCTACACCTTC.

The CDR3 spells CASTKGLSTDTQYF. CDR3 DNA: TGTGCCAGCACCAAGGGACTTTCGACAGATACGCAGTATTTT. The chain employs TRBV2 and TRBJ2-3; D possibly corresponds to TRBD2 (6 bases). Deletions cut 7 bases from V and 3 bases from J, with 14 bases between. The germline V gene encodes CDR1 SNHLY and CDR2 FYNNEI. This CDR3 has 14 residues.

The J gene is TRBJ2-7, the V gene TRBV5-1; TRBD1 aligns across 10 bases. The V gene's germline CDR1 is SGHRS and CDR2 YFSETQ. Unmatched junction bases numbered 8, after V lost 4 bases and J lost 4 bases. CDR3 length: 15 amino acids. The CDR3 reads CASSTDRGPRYEQYF. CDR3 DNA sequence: TGCGCCAGCAGCACTGACAGGGGGCCCAGATACGAGCAGTACTTC.

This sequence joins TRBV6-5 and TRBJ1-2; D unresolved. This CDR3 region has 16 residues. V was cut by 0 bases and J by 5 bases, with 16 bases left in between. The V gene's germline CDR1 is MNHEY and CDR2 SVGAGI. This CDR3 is CASSYSRSRALYGYTF. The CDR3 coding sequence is TGTGCCAGCAGTTACTCCAGGTCTAGGGCCCTATATGGCTACACCTTC.

In nucleotides, the CDR3 is TGCGCCAGCAGCCCGACCGGGTACGAGCAGTACTTC. This encodes CASSPTGYEQYF. The V call is TRBV5-1, the J call TRBJ2-7; D gene unclear. The CDR3 totals 12 residues. V lost 4 bases and J 4 bases, leaving 9 bases between the germline ends. Germline V lookup: CDR1 SGHRS, CDR2 YFSETQ.

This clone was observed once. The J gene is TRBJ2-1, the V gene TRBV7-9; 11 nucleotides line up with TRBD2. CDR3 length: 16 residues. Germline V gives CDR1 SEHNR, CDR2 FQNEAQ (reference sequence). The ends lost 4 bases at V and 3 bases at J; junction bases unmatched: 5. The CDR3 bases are TGTGCCAGCAGCTATCCTAGCGGGAGGAACTACAATGAGCAGTTCTTC. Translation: CASSYPSGRNYNEQFF.

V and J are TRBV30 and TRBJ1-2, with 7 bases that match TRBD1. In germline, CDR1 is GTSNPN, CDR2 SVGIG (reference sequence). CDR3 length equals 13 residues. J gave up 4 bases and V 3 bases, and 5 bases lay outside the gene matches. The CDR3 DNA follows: TGTGCCTGGAGCCTACAGGGGATCTATGGCTACACCTTC. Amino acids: CAWSLQGIYGYTF.

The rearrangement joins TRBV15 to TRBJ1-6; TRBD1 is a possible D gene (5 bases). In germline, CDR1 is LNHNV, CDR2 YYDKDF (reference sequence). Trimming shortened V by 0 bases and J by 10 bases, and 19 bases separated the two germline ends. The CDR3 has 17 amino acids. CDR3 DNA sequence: TGTGCCACCAGCAGAGATCTTTCCGCATTGGGGGGATCACCCCTCCACTTT. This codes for CATSRDLSALGGSPLHF.

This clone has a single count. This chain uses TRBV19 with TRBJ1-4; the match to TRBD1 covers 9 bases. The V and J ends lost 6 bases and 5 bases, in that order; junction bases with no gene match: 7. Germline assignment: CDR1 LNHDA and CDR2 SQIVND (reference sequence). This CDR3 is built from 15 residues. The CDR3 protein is CASRGQGEANEKLFF. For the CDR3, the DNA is TGTGCCAGTAGGGGACAGGGCGAGGCGAATGAAAAACTGTTTTTT.

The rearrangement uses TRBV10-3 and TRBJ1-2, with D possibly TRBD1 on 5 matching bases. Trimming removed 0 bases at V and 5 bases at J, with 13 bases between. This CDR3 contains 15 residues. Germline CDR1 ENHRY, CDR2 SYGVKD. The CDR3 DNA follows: TGTGCCATCAGTGAGTCTGTCTCGGGGGGGTATGGCTACACCTTC. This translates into CAISESVSGGYGYTF.

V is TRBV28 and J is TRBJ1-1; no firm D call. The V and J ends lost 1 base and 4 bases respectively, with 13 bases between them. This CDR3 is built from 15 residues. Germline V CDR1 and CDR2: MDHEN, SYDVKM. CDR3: CASSLLTRRITEAFF. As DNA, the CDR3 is TGTGCCAGCAGTTTATTGACACGGAGGATCACTGAAGCTTTCTTT.